Following are 17 T cell receptor beta chains from one sample sequenced in a study of blood T cell repertoires in COVID-19. Libraries were prepared by immunoSEQ multiplex PCR; TCRdb keeps only in-frame clonotypes and omits some of them. This sample yields a few hundred thousand clones, of which approximately 88% are seen a single time; approximately 6.6% belongs to the top ten. Specimen: peripheral blood. Source of these receptors: a woman aged 25 to 39 who had recovered from COVID-19.

The sample holds many counts of this clone. V is TRBV6-5 and J is TRBJ1-2; 7 bases are shared with TRBD1. In germline, CDR1 is MNHEY, CDR2 SVGAGI. Germline trimming cut 4 bases from V and 8 bases from J; bases unmatched to any gene: 4. This CDR3 region has 12 residues. The CDR3 sequence: CASSFPGGGYTF. In DNA, the CDR3 is TGTGCCAGCAGTTTTCCAGGGGGAGGCTACACCTTC.

This clone has only one observation. The chain joins TRBV7-2 to TRBJ1-1; 8 nucleotides agree with TRBD1. V gave up 3 bases and J gave up 3 bases; unmatched junction bases: 6. CDR1 SGHTA and CDR2 FQGNSA come from the germline V gene. The CDR3 extends over 15 amino acids. The CDR3 here is CASSLTGDPDTEAFF. The DNA of the CDR3 is TGTGCCAGCAGCTTGACAGGGGATCCGGACACTGAAGCTTTCTTT.

On this clone itself: This sample also contains other DNA sequences that code for the same CDR3. J is TRBJ2-3 and V is TRBV28; 10 bases agree with TRBD2. CDR1 is MDHEN and CDR2 is SYDVKM in the germline V gene. This CDR3 has 14 amino acids. V dropped 8 bases and J dropped 1; count of bases not matched to a gene: 3. CDR3 nucleotides: TGTGCCAGCTCCCTAGCGGGGGGCACAGATACGCAGTATTTT. Amino acids: CASSLAGGTDTQYF.

The rearrangement links TRBV5-1 to TRBJ1-6; no reliable D call. Germline V lookup: CDR1 SGHRS, CDR2 YFSETQ. The CDR3 runs to 13 residues. V was clipped by 8 bases and J by 6 bases, with 12 bases between them. The CDR3 nucleotides are TGCGCCAGGAGCGCCTTGGCTAATTCACCCCTCCACTTT. Translated, it gives CARSALANSPLHF.

This clone was picked up one time. The chain carries TRBV12-3 or TRBV12-4 and TRBJ2-5; D is perhaps TRBD1 (6 bases). The CDR3 loop spans 13 amino acids. V was clipped by 5 bases and J by 5 bases, with 12 bases between them. CDR3 residues: CASSEQGTETQYF. The CDR3 bases are TGTGCCAGCAGTGAACAGGGTACGGAGACCCAGTACTTC.

The gene calls are TRBV2 and TRBJ2-5; D is unclear. CDR3 length equals 12 residues. The ends were cut back, 6 bases at V and 5 bases at J, with 10 bases in the middle. The germline V gene encodes CDR1 SNHLY and CDR2 FYNNEI. The CDR3 sequence is CASSYNEETQYF. Here the CDR3 DNA reads TGTGCCAGCAGCTATAACGAGGAGACCCAGTACTTC.

DNA of the CDR3: TGCGCCAGCAGCCAAGATGCGGGAGATACGCAGTATTTT. It translates to CASSQDAGDTQYF. V usage is TRBV4-3 and J usage is TRBJ2-3; the D gene is possibly TRBD2 (5 bases). V lost 0 bases and J lost 5, with 6 bases in between. Germline CDR1 is LGHNA and CDR2 is YSLEER. The CDR3 contains 13 residues.

The table lists this clone with a few counts. The DNA of the CDR3 is TGCGCCAGCAGCTTGGGGTGGGACAGGGACTACGAGCAGTACTTC. It yields the protein CASSLGWDRDYEQYF. The chain recombines TRBV5-1 with TRBJ2-7, with TRBD1 matching over 9 bases. Losses at the gene ends were 0 bases for V and 3 bases for J; bases not matched to a gene: 4. The V gene's germline CDR1 is SGHRS and CDR2 YFSETQ. The CDR3 sequence is 15 residues long.

V is TRBV7-6 and J is TRBJ2-3; D possibly corresponds to TRBD2 (6 bases). The V and J ends lost 5 bases and 0 bases respectively, with 9 bases between them. The CDR3 length is 14 residues. Germline CDR1 SGHVS, CDR2 FNYEAQ. CDR3 amino acids: CASSPGLSTDTQYF. The DNA of the CDR3 is TGTGCCAGCAGCCCGGGACTTAGCACAGATACGCAGTATTTT.

This chain connects TRBV18 to TRBJ1-1; TRBD1 aligns across 10 bases. The V and J ends lost 4 bases and 5 bases, in that order; junction bases with no gene match: 10. The germline V gene encodes CDR1 KGHSH and CDR2 LQKENI. CDR3 length equals 16 residues. Written as DNA, the CDR3 is TGTGCCAGCTCACAAGGACAGGGGGTATCAGGGACTGAAGCTTTCTTT. Its translation: CASSQGQGVSGTEAFF.

The V call is TRBV19, the J call TRBJ2-2; weak D call: TRBD1 (5 bases). The length of the CDR3 is 14 residues. CDR1 LNHDA and CDR2 SQIVND come from the germline V gene (reference sequence). Trimming removed 6 bases from V and 3 bases from J, with 11 bases in between. The CDR3: CASSRAAYTGELFF. The CDR3 DNA is TGTGCCAGTAGCAGGGCCGCGTACACCGGGGAGCTGTTTTTT.

J is TRBJ1-2 and V is TRBV6-5; 9 bases map to TRBD1. Germline CDR1 reads MNHEY; CDR2 reads SVGAGI. J lost 4 bases, V lost 6 bases, and 3 bases had no gene match. This CDR3 contains 13 residues. The CDR3 DNA follows: TGTGCCAGCAGACAGGGGGCAGGCTATGGCTACACCTTC. It is translated as CASRQGAGYGYTF.

V usage is TRBV19 and J usage is TRBJ2-7; TRBD1 agrees at 9 bases. Per germline, CDR1 LNHDA and CDR2 SQIVND (reference sequence). This CDR3 contains 15 residues. Losses at the gene ends were 6 bases for V and 2 bases for J; bases not matched to a gene: 8. The CDR3 loop is CASRPGRTGAYEQYF. The CDR3 nucleotides are TGTGCCAGTAGGCCGGGGAGGACAGGGGCCTACGAGCAGTACTTC.

This clone turned up a few times. The rearrangement joins TRBV10-3 to TRBJ1-1, with 7 bases matching TRBD1. Losses at the gene ends were 5 bases for V and 1 base for J; bases not matched to a gene: 13. Per germline, CDR1 ENHRY and CDR2 SYGVKD. This CDR3 has 17 residues. The CDR3 coding sequence is TGTGCCATCAGTAATTCAGGGGGGACCTCCGGGAACACTGAAGCTTTCTTT. Protein product: CAISNSGGTSGNTEAFF.

The chain recombines TRBV7-2 with TRBJ2-5; TRBD1 agrees at 8 bases. The trim removed 5 bases at V and 2 bases at J, leaving 10 bases unmatched. Germline CDR1 reads SGHTA; CDR2 reads FQGNSA. The CDR3 is made up of 16 amino acids. For the CDR3, the DNA is TGTGCCAGCAGCGTGCCCGACAGGGGAGGACAAGAGACCCAGTACTTC. Translating gives CASSVPDRGGQETQYF.

Here the CDR3 DNA reads TGTGCCAGCAGCTTAGCCGGGACAAAGGGTAATACGAACACCGGGGAGCTGTTTTTT. Protein sequence: CASSLAGTKGNTNTGELFF. The chain employs TRBV11-2 and TRBJ2-2, with D possibly being TRBD1 (6 bases). This CDR3 comprises 19 residues. From germline, CDR1 is SGHAT and CDR2 FQNNGV. V lost 1 base and J lost 0, with 18 bases in between.

The V gene is TRBV15, the J gene TRBJ2-1; D is possibly TRBD2 (5 bases). The CDR3 spans 15 residues. Germline V gene sequence: CDR1 LNHNV, CDR2 YYDKDF (reference sequence). Trimming took 0 bases from V and 6 from J, leaving 12 bases between them. The CDR3 region is CATSRERVKLNEQFF. Here the CDR3 DNA reads TGTGCCACCAGCAGAGAGCGGGTCAAACTCAATGAGCAGTTCTTC. The full variable domain, with the rest looked up from reference TRBV15 and TRBJ2-1, is DAMVIQNPRYQVTQFGKPVTLSCSQTLNHNVMYWYQQKSSQAPKLLFHYYDKDFNNEADTPDNFQSRRPNTSFCFLDIRSPGLGDTAMYLCATSRERVKLNEQFFGPGTRLTVL.